This entry describes one T cell receptor (beta chain). Its antigen is unknown. No base qualities exist here, and no much larger clone lies one base off it. RNA was extracted using the RNeasy kit, and about 0.5 to 1 microgram was reverse transcribed with random hexamers. The immunoSEQ multiplex PCR assay, covering 54 Vbeta and 13 Jbeta segments, was used to amplify TCR beta CDR3 regions. PCR amplification bias was corrected by using a synthetic template baseline for primer optimization and computational correction. From the authors' description of their analysis: Reads were annotated to V, D and J genes according to IMGT and were analyzed with immunoSEQ Analyzer, with only productive sequences retained. Clonality was computed as one minus Shannon entropy normalized by log2 of the number of productive unique sequences. For each patient and control, public and private clones were evaluated among the 100 most prevalent clones. Clones were defined as Susac-specific when absent from the healthy and MS cohorts, from over a thousand published viral clones and from other ImmuneACCESS disease sequences. TCRdb handled the public reads itself, with Q25 trimming in fastp and clone calling in MiXCR, and kept productive beta chains. One record per CDR3 amino acid sequence lists the most common genes and DNA. TCRdb, rather than the study authors, made the V and J calls. The sample table records 200,000 to 250,000 distinct CDR3 sequences; 95% of these occur just once. Around 0.082% of the sample is held by the ten biggest clonotypes.

The data derive from a study of CD8 T cells in Susac syndrome (dated by TCRdb to about 2019). In terms of the full investigation: Repertoire sequencing was used to test whether CD8+ T cell activation and differentiation in Susac syndrome was antigen driven.

High-throughput TCR beta sequencing profiled peripheral blood CD8+ and CD4+ T cells from healthy donors, Susac syndrome patients and multiple sclerosis patients. Multiple sclerosis controls were treatment-naive patients with stable or active relapsing-remitting disease fulfilling revised McDonald criteria. Bulk CD8+ and CD4+ T cells were purified magnetically by negative isolation, whereas CD8+ TEMRA cells were enriched by FACS. Blood was drawn into EDTA tubes, processed within 24 hours, and PBMCs were isolated by density gradient centrifugation. PBMCs destined for TCR sequencing were cryopreserved in liquid nitrogen and later thawed in a 37 °C water bath. The sorted or isolated CD4+, CD8+ and CD8+ TEMRA cells reached a purity of at least 90%. What the work shows at the level of the full study, not this receptor alone: The study acknowledged that relatively few individuals were included in the TCR sequencing and HLA analysis.

V was cut back by 5 bases and J by 5 bases, leaving a gap of 20 bases between them. Inclusive of the bounding cysteine and phenylalanine, the CDR3 is 15 residues long. Just the 45-base CDR3 DNA is kept, in frame starting at base 1. Via the germline V gene, CDR1 is SQVTM and CDR2 ANQGSEA. This chain joins TRBV29-1 to TRBJ2-3; the D gene is possibly TRBD1 or TRBD2, with 6 bases matching each. Specimen: CD4+ T cells from PBMCs. This clonotype was sampled from a human donor with multiple sclerosis. CDR3 region: CSVSKRGVAGDTQYF. The DNA sequence is given as TGCAGCGTTTCAAAAAGGGGGGTAGCTGGAGATACGCAGTATTTT.